One sample yielded the 9 T cell receptor beta chains listed below, sequenced in a study of T cell responses to AZD1222 COVID-19 vaccine. Profiling relied on immunoSEQ multiplex PCR, and the TCRdb table lists in-frame clones only, not all of them. The table records fewer than 150,000 clones, roughly 84% of them present only once. Sequencing was performed on peripheral blood, taken on day 0 of AZD1222 vaccination. These receptors were taken from an adult in good health.

This rearrangement joins TRBV10-1 to TRBJ2-3; D uncertain. There are 12 residues in the CDR3. Trimming shortened V by 6 bases and J by 8 bases, and 12 bases separated the two germline ends. Germline CDR1 and CDR2: WNHNN and SYGVQD (reference sequence). CDR3 sequence reads: CASSGPGLTQYF. The CDR3 nucleotides are TGCGCCAGCAGCGGTCCCGGCCTTACGCAGTATTTT.

This clone occurred a few times. This sequence joins TRBV6-5 and TRBJ2-7; 7 nucleotides align to TRBD2. The CDR3 covers 15 residues. V dropped 10 bases and J dropped 4; count of bases not matched to a gene: 16. CDR1 is MNHEY, CDR2 SVGAGI, per germline. The CDR3 sequence: CATRGSGAVPYEQYF. The CDR3 nucleotides read TGTGCCACCCGAGGGAGCGGGGCGGTCCCGTACGAGCAGTACTTC.

This sequence joins TRBV27 and TRBJ1-1; 7 bases align to TRBD1. Germline CDR1 MNHEY, CDR2 SMNVEV (reference sequence). V shed 5 bases and J 5 bases; nucleotides not matched to a gene: 8. The CDR3 extends over 14 amino acids. The CDR3 sequence: CASSRRQGSTEAFF. The CDR3 DNA reads TGTGCCAGCAGTCGCCGACAGGGATCAACTGAAGCTTTCTTT.

V usage is TRBV2 and J usage is TRBJ2-6; D possibly matches TRBD1 or TRBD2 (5 bases each). CDR1 SNHLY and CDR2 FYNNEI come from the germline V gene. V lost 6 bases to trimming and J lost 0 bases, with 27 bases between them. The CDR3 is made up of 21 amino acids. This CDR3 reads CASRPHIDPGTDYSGANVLTF. Written as DNA, the CDR3 is TGTGCCAGCAGACCACATATAGATCCCGGGACCGACTACTCTGGGGCCAACGTCCTGACTTTC. The full variable domain, completed using reference TRBV2 and TRBJ2-6, is EPEVTQTPSHQVTQMGQEVILRCVPISNHLYFYWYRQILGQKVEFLVSFYNNEISEKSEIFDDQFSVERPDGSNFTLKIRSTKLEDSAMYFCASRPHIDPGTDYSGANVLTFGAGSRLTVL.

The chain links TRBV7-6 to TRBJ1-1; the D gene is possibly TRBD1 (6 bases). V dropped 7 bases and J dropped 0 bases, with 15 bases sitting between them. The CDR3 contains 15 residues. Germline assignment: CDR1 SGHVS and CDR2 FNYEAQ. The CDR3 is CASTQGQALNTEAFF. CDR3 bases: TGTGCCAGCACCCAGGGACAAGCTTTGAACACTGAAGCTTTCTTT. The variable domain in full, with the rest retrieved from reference TRBV7-6 and TRBJ1-1, is GAGVSQSPRYKVTKRGQDVALRCDPISGHVSLYWYRQALGQGPEFLTYFNYEAQQDKSGLPNDRFSAERPEGSISTLTIQRTEQRDSAMYRCASTQGQALNTEAFFGQGTRLTVV.

The V call is TRBV19, the J call TRBJ1-4, with D hard to call. This CDR3 contains 15 residues. Trimming took 5 bases from V and 2 from J, leaving 12 bases between them. Germline CDR1 reads LNHDA; CDR2 reads SQIVND (reference sequence). This CDR3 reads CASSPRVATNEKLFF. CDR3 nucleotides: TGTGCCAGTAGTCCTCGGGTGGCGACTAATGAAAAACTGTTTTTT.

J is TRBJ2-3 and V is TRBV6-4; the D call may be TRBD1 or TRBD2 (6 bases each). Germline CDR1 is MRHNA and CDR2 is SNTAGT. There are 16 residues in the CDR3. V was shortened by 1 base and J by 8 bases, with 19 bases between the two germline ends. The DNA of the CDR3 is TGTGCCAGCAGTGACTGGCCGGGTCGGGGGCCAGGTACGCAGTATTTT. It is translated as CASSDWPGRGPGTQYF.

The chain is built from TRBV5-1 and TRBJ1-1; 8 nucleotides align to TRBD1. The V gene end was trimmed by 0 bases and the J gene end by 5 bases; junction bases not matched to a gene: 6. In germline, CDR1 is SGHRS, CDR2 YFSETQ. CDR3 size: 15 residues. The CDR3 protein is CASSLAGGRQTEAFF. The CDR3 DNA reads as TGCGCCAGCAGCTTGGCAGGGGGCCGACAGACTGAAGCTTTCTTT.

The rearrangement links TRBV4-3 to TRBJ1-2; no definite D call. The germline V gene encodes CDR1 LGHNA and CDR2 YSLEER. V lost 0 bases and J 5 bases, leaving 13 bases between the germline ends. The CDR3 sequence is 15 residues long. The CDR3 reads CASSQEIAITYGYTF. CDR3 in DNA: TGCGCCAGCAGCCAAGAGATCGCCATCACTTATGGCTACACCTTC.